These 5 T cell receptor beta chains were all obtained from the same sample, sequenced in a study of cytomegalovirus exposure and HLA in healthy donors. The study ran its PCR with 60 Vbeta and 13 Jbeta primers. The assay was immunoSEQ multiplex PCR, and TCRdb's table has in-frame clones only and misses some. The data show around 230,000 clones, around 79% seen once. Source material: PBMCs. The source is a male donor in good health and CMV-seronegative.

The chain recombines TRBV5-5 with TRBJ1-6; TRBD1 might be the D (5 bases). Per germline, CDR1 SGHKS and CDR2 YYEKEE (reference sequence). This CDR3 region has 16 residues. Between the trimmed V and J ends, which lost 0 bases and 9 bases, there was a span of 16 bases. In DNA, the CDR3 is TGTGCCAGCAGCTTGGTTTCTAGGCAGGGAAGTTCACCCCTCCACTTT. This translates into CASSLVSRQGSSPLHF.

The CDR3 DNA sequence: TGCGCCAGCAGCTTGGGGGAGCTAGAGGCCAACGTCCTGACTTTC. This sequence encodes CASSLGELEANVLTF. The chain links TRBV5-1 to TRBJ2-6; possibly TRBD2 for D (5 bases). The CDR3 spans 15 residues. V gave up 0 bases and J gave up 6 bases, with 10 bases separating them. Germline V gene sequence: CDR1 SGHRS, CDR2 YFSETQ. The full variable domain, its missing parts supplied by reference TRBV5-1 and TRBJ2-6, is KAGVTQTPRYLIKTRGQQVTLSCSPISGHRSVSWYQQTPGQGLQFLFEYFSETQRNKGNFPGRFSGRQFSNSRSEMNVSTLELGDSALYLCASSLGELEANVLTFGAGSRLTVL.

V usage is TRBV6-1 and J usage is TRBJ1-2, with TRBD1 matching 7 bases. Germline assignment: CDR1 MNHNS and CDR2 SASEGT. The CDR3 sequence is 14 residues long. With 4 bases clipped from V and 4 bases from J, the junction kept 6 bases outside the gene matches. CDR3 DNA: TGTGCCAGCAGTGTAACAGGGGTCGGCTATGGCTACACCTTC. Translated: CASSVTGVGYGYTF.

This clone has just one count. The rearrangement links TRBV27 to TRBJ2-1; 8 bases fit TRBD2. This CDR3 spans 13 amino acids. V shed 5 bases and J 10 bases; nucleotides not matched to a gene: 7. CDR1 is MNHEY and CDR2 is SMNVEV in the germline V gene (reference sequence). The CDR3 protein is CASSLGRAGEQFF. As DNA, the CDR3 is TGTGCCAGCAGTCTCGGGAGGGCCGGGGAGCAGTTCTTC.

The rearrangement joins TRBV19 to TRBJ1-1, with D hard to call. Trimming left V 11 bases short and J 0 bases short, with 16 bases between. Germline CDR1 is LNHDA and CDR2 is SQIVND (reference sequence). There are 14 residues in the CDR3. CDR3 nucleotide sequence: TGTGCCTCCCGCCGGGGAACCCTGAACACTGAAGCTTTCTTT. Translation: CASRRGTLNTEAFF.